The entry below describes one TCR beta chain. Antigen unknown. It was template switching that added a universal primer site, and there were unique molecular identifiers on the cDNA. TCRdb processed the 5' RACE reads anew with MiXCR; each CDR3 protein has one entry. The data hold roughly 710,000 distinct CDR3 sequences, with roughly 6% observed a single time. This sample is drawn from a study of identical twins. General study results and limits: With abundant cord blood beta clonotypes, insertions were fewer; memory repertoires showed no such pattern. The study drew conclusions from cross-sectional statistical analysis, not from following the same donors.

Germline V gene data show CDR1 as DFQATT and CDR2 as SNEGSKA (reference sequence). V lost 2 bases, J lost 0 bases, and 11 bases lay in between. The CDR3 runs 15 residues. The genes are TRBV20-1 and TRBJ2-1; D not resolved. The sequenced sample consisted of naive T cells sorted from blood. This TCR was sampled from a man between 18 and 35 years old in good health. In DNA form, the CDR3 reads TGCAGTGCTAGATACCCTTTGAGCTCCTACAATGAGCAGTTCTTC. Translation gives CSARYPLSSYNEQFF.